This is a list of T cell receptor beta chains from one sample in a study of blood T cell repertoires in COVID-19. TCRdb keeps only in-frame clones here, not all; method: immunoSEQ multiplex PCR. Of under 200,000 clones in the sample, 80% to 90% were seen once. The sequenced material came from peripheral blood. The receptors stem from a woman aged 55-70 years who had recovered from COVID-19. The CDR3 runs from the conserved cysteine through the conserved F or W. A D gene is named only where the DNA matches it firmly. Clone size appears in some rows only: once, few, many, or a class for an expanded clone.

once TRBJ2-1 NA TRBV4-1 TGCGCCAGCAGCCAAGCAAGCGTCGTCGATGAGCAGTTCTTC CASSQASVVDEQFF
NA TRBJ2-2 NA TRBV6-5 TGTGCCAGCCGGGTGGGAGGGGGACCCGGGGAGCTGTTTTTT CASRVGGGPGELFF
NA TRBJ2-5 TRBD2 TRBV5-1 TGCGCCAGCAGCTACCGGACTAGCAGAGAAGAGACCCAGTACTTC CASSYRTSREETQYF
NA TRBJ1-1 NA TRBV5-1 TGCGCCAGCAGCGAGAGCCCGGACACTGAAGCTTTCTTT CASSESPDTEAFF
NA TRBJ2-1 TRBD1 TRBV7-9 TGTGCCAGCAGCTTCAGCCGGACAGGTTCCTACAATGAGCAGTTCTTC CASSFSRTGSYNEQFF
NA TRBJ1-5 NA TRBV28 TGTGCCAGCAGTTTAACCTCCTCAGGGGATCAGCCCCAGCATTTT CASSLTSSGDQPQHF
NA TRBJ1-2 NA TRBV10-2 TGCGCCAGCAGTGATTCAATCCGGGATGGCTACACCTTC CASSDSIRDGYTF
NA TRBJ1-1 TRBD1 TRBV10-1 TGCGCCAGCGGGACAGGGACTGAAGCTTTCTTT CASGTGTEAFF
NA TRBJ2-6 NA TRBV6-5 TGTGCCAGCAGTCTACAGGGTTATGGGGCCAACGTCCTGACTTTC CASSLQGYGANVLTF
once TRBJ1-4 NA TRBV30 TGTGCCTGGAGTGGGGGGGGTGAAAAACTGTTTTTT CAWSGGGEKLFF
once TRBJ1-1 NA TRBV6-4 TGTGCCAGCAGTGCAGTTACAGGGTGGGGCACTGAAGCTTTCTTT CASSAVTGWGTEAFF
few TRBJ2-1 TRBD2 TRBV5-1 TGCGCCAGCAGCTCCTTAGCGGGGGGGAATGAGCAGTTCTTC CASSSLAGGNEQFF
NA TRBJ2-4 TRBD2 TRBV5-1 TGCGCCAGCAGCTTTAGCGGGGGAGGCGACATTCAGTACTTC CASSFSGGGDIQYF
NA TRBJ1-2 TRBD1 TRBV20-1 TGCAGTGCTAGTCCGACAGGGTTTTTCCGCTATGGCTACACCTTC CSASPTGFFRYGYTF
NA TRBJ1-5 TRBD1 TRBV28 TGTGCCAGTTTTCCACAGGGGTCCCCCAATCAGCCCCAGCATTTT CASFPQGSPNQPQHF
NA TRBJ2-1 NA TRBV3-1/TRBV3-2 TGTGCCACCAGCCCGGGACTGACCTACAATGAGCAGTTCTTC CATSPGLTYNEQFF
NA TRBJ2-1 TRBD2 TRBV2 TGTGCCAGCAGTGAAGGTTCTGGCGGGGGGGCAGGAAATGAGCAGTTCTTC CASSEGSGGGAGNEQFF
once TRBJ2-3 TRBD2 TRBV6-2/TRBV6-3 TGTGCCAGCAGTTTACTTAGCGGGGGGGTGGCAGATACGCAGTATTTT CASSLLSGGVADTQYF
NA TRBJ1-1 NA TRBV5-1 TGCGCCAGCAGCCTACCGACAGGCATGAACACTGAAGCTTTCTTT CASSLPTGMNTEAFF
NA TRBJ2-5 TRBD1 TRBV5-1 TGCGCCAGCAGCCCGATGGGACAGGGGGCCCTAGGGGAGACCCAGTACTTC CASSPMGQGALGETQYF
NA TRBJ2-2 TRBD1 TRBV4-2 TGTGCCAGCAGCCACAAGGACAGGGTGGCCGGGGAGCTGTTTTTT CASSHKDRVAGELFF
NA TRBJ2-7 TRBD2 TRBV4-1 TGCGCCAGCAGCCAAGTGTTTCCGTCGGGAGGGGGTTCCTACGAGCAGTACTTC CASSQVFPSGGGSYEQYF
NA TRBJ1-1 NA TRBV19 TGTGCCAGTAGTAGGTTGGGCCCAGAGGGCACTGAAGCTTTCTTT CASSRLGPEGTEAFF
NA TRBJ2-3 TRBD2 TRBV28 TGTGCCAGCAGTGGCCGGGGACTACCCCGAACAGATACGCAGTATTTT CASSGRGLPRTDTQYF
NA TRBJ2-3 TRBD2 TRBV5-1 TGCGCCAGCAGCTTGGAGCTAGCGGGGGGAGGTACGCAGTATTTT CASSLELAGGGTQYF
NA TRBJ1-2 TRBD1 TRBV2 TGTGCCAGCCTATCCACCGAGACAGGGAACGGCTACACCTTC CASLSTETGNGYTF
NA TRBJ1-6 NA TRBV4-2 TGTGCCAGCAGCCAAGATGTCCAGGGGCGCCTCTCCTATAATTCACCCCTCCACTTT CASSQDVQGRLSYNSPLHF
NA TRBJ1-1 NA TRBV28 TGTGCCAGCAGACAACAGGGTAACACTGAAGCTTTCTTT CASRQQGNTEAFF
NA TRBJ1-1 TRBD1 TRBV9 TGTGCCAGCAGCGCGCAGACAGGGGGGAGTGAGGCTTTCTTT CASSAQTGGSEAFF
NA TRBJ1-1 NA TRBV4-2 TGTGCCAGCAGCCAGGCAGGCGGGGGGTCCTCCACTGAAGCTTTCTTT CASSQAGGGSSTEAFF
NA TRBJ1-1 TRBD1 TRBV7-3 TGTGCCAGCAGCCCAGGACAGGGCGAAGCTTTCTTT CASSPGQGEAFF
NA TRBJ2-5 TRBD1 TRBV7-2 TGTGCCAGCAGCTTTAGGGGGGCAGGGGGCGCGGAGACCCAGTACTTC CASSFRGAGGAETQYF
NA TRBJ1-5 NA TRBV5-1 TGCGCCATTACTCCCCGTCAGCCCCAGCATTTT CAITPRQPQHF
NA TRBJ1-4 NA TRBV10-1 TGCGCCAGCAGTGAGTTCTCACCGGGACAAGGCCCTGAAAAACTGTTTTTT CASSEFSPGQGPEKLFF
NA TRBJ1-1 TRBD1 TRBV27 TGTGCCAGCAGGATACAGGGGACCACTGAAGCTTTCTTT CASRIQGTTEAFF
NA TRBJ1-2 TRBD1 TRBV19 TGTGCCAGTAGCCCAGGGGGCGTTAACTATGGCTACACCTTC CASSPGGVNYGYTF
NA TRBJ1-1 TRBD1 TRBV28 TGTGCCAGCAGTCCCGCCGGGACAGGGGGCTCTGAAGCTTTCTTT CASSPAGTGGSEAFF
NA TRBJ2-1 NA TRBV12-3/TRBV12-4 TGTGCCAGCAGACTGCTCTCCTACAATGAGCAGTTCTTC CASRLLSYNEQFF
once TRBJ2-3 NA TRBV9 TGTGCCAGCAGCGTAGGAGGGTCCACAGATACGCAGTATTTT CASSVGGSTDTQYF
NA TRBJ2-5 NA TRBV7-6 TGTGCCAGCAGCTTAGGGGCAGCGGAAGTCGAGACCCAGTACTTC CASSLGAAEVETQYF